The T cell receptor beta chain described here comes from a study of OX40 agonist ivuxolimab in advanced cancers. Across the whole study: Administration of intravenous ivuxolimab to patients occurred every 2 weeks at 0.01 to 10 mg/kg. A male proportion of over 70% was recorded, with mean age about 60 years and range 23 to 79.

The germline V gene has CDR1 SNHLY and CDR2 FYNNEI. The V gene lost 4 bases and the J gene lost 5 bases, with 20 bases spanning the gap. The CDR3 contains 16 residues. Libraries were prepared by immunoSEQ multiplex PCR; TCRdb keeps only in-frame clonotypes and omits some of them. The profile shows approximately 50,000 clones, approximately 88% of them singletons. General observations from the study: At doses 0.1 to 3.0 mg/kg, CD4+ and CD8+ clones expanded.

Points on this clone: The antigen is undetermined.

The source was CD4+ or CD8+ T cells sorted from blood, collected in a trial of the OX40 agonist ivuxolimab. The J gene is TRBJ2-5, the V gene TRBV2, with D perhaps assigned TRBD1 or TRBD2 (5 bases each). The receptor was derived from an adult with an advanced solid tumor such as melanoma, head and neck, liver or kidney cancer. Here the CDR3 DNA reads TGTGCCAGCAGTGTTCCCCCCGGGACCAAAGACGAGACCCAGTACTTC. Translation gives CASSVPPGTKDETQYF.